The 18 T cell receptor beta chains given below trace back to one sample, sequenced in a study of CD8+CD57+ T cells in acquired aplastic anemia. The use of genomic DNA as template underpinned the TCR beta VDJ and CDR3 profiling. Using its own MiXCR run on the reads, TCRdb lists one record per CDR3 protein. The data contain approximately 270,000 distinct CDR3 sequences, about 56% of them singletons. The sample taken for sequencing was sorted CD4+, CD8+, or CD8+CD57+ T cells (not recorded which) from PBMCs. Source of these receptors: a human donor with severe aplastic anemia or a healthy control (not recorded which).

This clonotype has ten or more counts. The chain links TRBV7-2 to TRBJ1-3, with D hard to call. The V end lost 1 base, the J end lost 9 bases, and 10 bases lay between the germline ends. The CDR3 has 13 amino acids. Germline loops: CDR1 SGHTA, CDR2 FQGNSA. This chain's CDR3 is CASSLVRRATIYF. The CDR3 DNA reads as TGTGCCAGCAGCTTAGTCCGCCGGGCCACCATATATTTT. Full variable domain (rest looked up from reference TRBV7-2 and TRBJ1-3): GAGVSQSPSNKVTEKGKDVELRCDPISGHTALYWYRQSLGQGLEFLIYFQGNSAPDKSGLPSDRFSAERTGGSVSTLTIQRTQQEDSAVYLCASSLVRRATIYFGEGSWLTVV.

On this clonotype itself: A much larger clone lies one base from this, so it may be a read error. The chain joins TRBV29-1 to TRBJ1-3, with unresolved D. CDR1 is SQVTM, CDR2 ANQGSEA, per germline. The CDR3 extends over 12 amino acids. Trimming pared 7 bases from V and 8 bases from J, leaving 15 bases between. CDR3 region: CSAGFFGDTIYF. The DNA for the CDR3 is TGCAGCGCGGGCTTTTTCGGAGACACCATATATTTT.

About this clonotype itself: This CDR3 is missing its conserved last phenylalanine or tryptophan, likely due to a read error. V is TRBV5-1 and J is TRBJ1-1, with no clear D. Germline V CDR1 and CDR2: SGHRS, YFSETQ. CDR3 length equals 14 residues. CDR3 residues: CASSQRMLNTEAFL. CDR3 in DNA: TGTGCCAGCAGTCAAAGAATGTTGAACACTGAGGCTTTCCTT.

This chain links TRBV6-4 with TRBJ2-5, with TRBD1 identical over 9 bases. The V gene's germline CDR1 is MRHNA and CDR2 SNTAGT. V was clipped by 3 bases and J by 5 bases; unmatched bases: 10. This CDR3 comprises 16 residues. Written as DNA, the CDR3 is TGTGCCAGCAGTGAAGGGGGGACAGGGAGGGTGGAGACCCAGTACTTC. Translating it yields CASSEGGTGRVETQYF.

The chain employs TRBV19 and TRBJ1-3; 7 nucleotides match TRBD1. J gave up 4 bases and V 6 bases, and 9 bases lay outside the gene matches. This CDR3 region has 15 residues. In germline, CDR1 is LNHDA, CDR2 SQIVND (reference sequence). The DNA for the CDR3 is TGTGCCAGTAGGAGACAGGGCACATTGGGAAACACCATATATTTT. Residues: CASRRQGTLGNTIYF.

The rearrangement joins TRBV2 to TRBJ1-6; 7 nucleotides line up with TRBD1. Germline lookup yields CDR1 SNHLY and CDR2 FYNNEI. Germline trimming cut 8 bases from V and 3 bases from J; bases unmatched to any gene: 10. This CDR3 is built from 16 residues. Here the CDR3 reads CASQGQESFYNSPLHF. The DNA for the CDR3 is TGTGCCAGCCAAGGACAGGAATCATTCTATAATTCACCCCTCCACTTT.

The J gene is TRBJ1-6, the V gene TRBV9; D remains ambiguous. Per germline, CDR1 SGDLS and CDR2 YYNGEE. With 0 bases removed from V and 6 bases from J, the gap between germline ends came to 7 bases. This CDR3 has 14 amino acids. Here the CDR3 reads CASSVGQFNSPLHF. CDR3 DNA: TGTGCCAGCAGCGTAGGTCAGTTTAATTCACCCCTCCACTTT. Variable domain in full (rest from reference TRBV9 and TRBJ1-6): DSGVTQTPKHLITATGQRVTLRCSPRSGDLSVYWYQQSLDQGLQFLIQYYNGEERAKGNILERFSAQQFPDLHSELNLSSLELGDSALYFCASSVGQFNSPLHFGNGTRLTVT.

In nucleotides, the CDR3 is TGTGCCAGCAGCTTGAGCCTAGCGGGGGGGCCAGAGACCCAGTACTTC. The encoded protein is CASSLSLAGGPETQYF. The chain joins TRBV7-3 to TRBJ2-5, with TRBD2 identical over 12 bases. Germline values: CDR1 SGHTA, CDR2 FQGTGA. V was clipped by 3 bases and J by 4 bases; unmatched bases: 6. This CDR3 is built from 16 residues.

The sample holds many counts of this clonotype. The junction departs from germline at one end; a sequencing error may be responsible. The chain employs TRBV7-3 and TRBJ2-5; 8 nucleotides agree with TRBD2. CDR3 length: 14 amino acids. Germline CDR1 and CDR2: SGHTA and FQGTGA. The CDR3 nucleotides are TGCGCCAGCAGCTCGGCGGGGGGCCAAGAGACCCAGTACTTC. It yields the protein CASSSAGGQETQYF.

The CDR3 here is CASSFGQVYTF. CDR3 sequence (DNA): TGTGCCAGCAGCTTCGGACAGGTATACACCTTC. This chain joins TRBV7-2 and TRBJ1-2, with 7 bases matching TRBD1. Unmatched junction bases numbered 3, after V lost 3 bases and J lost 11 bases. The germline CDR1 and CDR2 sequences are SGHTA and FQGNSA. There are 11 residues in the CDR3.

Details on this clonotype: This may arise from a read error, as a much more abundant clone is one base away. V usage is TRBV12-3 or TRBV12-4 and J usage is TRBJ1-2; no firm D call. This CDR3 has 13 residues. V was clipped by 4 bases and J by 3 bases, with 9 bases between them. CDR3 loop: CASSYSVHYGYTF. The CDR3 DNA reads TGTGCCAGCAGTTACTCCGTACACTATGGCTACACCTTC.

This rearrangement joins TRBV10-3 to TRBJ2-7; TRBD2 might be the D (5 bases). CDR1 is ENHRY, CDR2 SYGVKD, per germline. Trimming took off 0 bases at V and 7 bases at J, with 10 bases between the two ends. The CDR3 sequence is 13 residues long. The CDR3 sequence is CAISESPSGEQYF. The DNA of the CDR3 is TGTGCCATCAGTGAGTCGCCTTCGGGAGAGCAGTACTTC.

This sequence joins TRBV2 and TRBJ1-1, with a tentative D call TRBD1 (5 bases). CDR3 length equals 16 residues. The V end was cut by 5 bases, the J end by 1 base, with 17 bases between. Germline V gives CDR1 SNHLY, CDR2 FYNNEI. The CDR3 nucleotides are TGTGCCAGCAGTCTGGGGTGGGGGAGTCGGAACACTGAAGCTTTCTTT. It is translated as CASSLGWGSRNTEAFF.

The chain has TRBV5-1 and TRBJ2-7, with 10 bases aligning to TRBD2. V shed 1 base and J 0 bases; nucleotides not matched to a gene: 4. Germline V CDR1 and CDR2: SGHRS, YFSETQ. This CDR3 is 16 amino acids long. CDR3: CASSLLTSGSSYEQYF. The CDR3 DNA follows: TGCGCCAGCAGCTTGCTGACTAGCGGGTCCTCCTACGAGCAGTACTTC.

This clonotype showed up many times. The chain employs TRBV6-2 or TRBV6-3 and TRBJ1-5; the match to TRBD1 covers 8 bases. Germline CDR1 reads MNHEY; CDR2 reads SVGEGT. V dropped 5 bases and J dropped 5; count of bases not matched to a gene: 8. The CDR3 contains 15 residues. Here the CDR3 reads CASSRADRGDQPQHF. The CDR3 DNA reads TGTGCCAGCAGTCGAGCCGACAGGGGAGATCAGCCCCAGCATTTT.

The CDR3 DNA sequence: TGTGCCACCAGTGGGACGGCCTGGGATTCACCCCTCCACTTT. This encodes CATSGTAWDSPLHF. The J gene is TRBJ1-6, the V gene TRBV24-1; no firm D call. Germline V lookup: CDR1 KGHDR, CDR2 SFDVKD. V lost 5 bases and J 8 bases, leaving 12 bases between the germline ends. This CDR3 has 14 amino acids.

There are many counts of this clonotype. The chain employs TRBV5-6 and TRBJ2-7; D possibly corresponds to TRBD2 (5 bases). The CDR3 length is 15 residues. Germline V CDR1 and CDR2: SGHDT, YYEEEE. Trimming left V 4 bases short and J 6 bases short, with 20 bases between. CDR3 nucleotide sequence: TGTGCCAGCAGCCGGGAACAGATTTCATCAGGCGAGCAGTACTTC. Translated, it gives CASSREQISSGEQYF.

The chain uses TRBV29-1 and TRBJ2-5; D might be TRBD1 (6 bases). Germline lookup yields CDR1 SQVTM and CDR2 ANQGSEA. The CDR3 length is 11 residues. The ends were cut back, 8 bases at V and 0 bases at J, with 7 bases in the middle. The CDR3 nucleotides are TGCAGCACAGGGTACCAAGAGACCCAGTACTTC. Its protein is CSTGYQETQYF.